This T cell receptor beta chain was retrieved from a study of graft-versus-host responses after intestinal transplantation. Study-level background: Uniformly, recipients were administered anti-thymocyte globulin induction with subsequent tacrolimus and steroids for about 3 years.

Overall study results and limits: Marrow from the recipient contained GvH clones, some of which had appeared first in ileum or blood.

Sequencing was performed with immunoSEQ multiplex PCR; in TCRdb, only in-frame clones are kept and a portion is missing. Of 7,700 or so clones listed, about 31% are singletons. The ends were cut back, 6 bases at V and 0 bases at J, with 6 bases in the middle. The CDR3 totals 13 residues. Germline CDR1 is MNHEY and CDR2 is SVGAGI. Responders labeled with CFSE (approximately 200,000) were plated with approximately 200,000 irradiated, violet-dye-labeled stimulators. In its sample, this clone ranks as medium-sized. This chain links TRBV6-5 with TRBJ1-3; D remains ambiguous. The input for sequencing was alloreactive CD4+ T cells from a mixed lymphocyte reaction culture, taken before transplantation. Documented subset: CFSE-low proliferating T cells sorted from roughly 6-day pre-transplant mixed lymphocyte reaction (GvH or HvG direction). The source is a human patient who was an organ donor for intestinal transplantation. CDR3 in DNA: TGTGCCAGCAGGCGTCTCTCTGGAAACACCATATATTTT. This encodes CASRRLSGNTIYF.